The source of this T cell receptor beta chain is a study of cytomegalovirus exposure and HLA in healthy donors. Clones were read by immunoSEQ multiplex PCR, and TCRdb kept only the in-frame ones, dropping some. There are tens of thousands of clones in the sample; 93% occur only once, and about 3.8% lies in the top ten. Study results and caveats: 164 TCR beta chains were listed as cytomegalovirus-associated. Accounts indicate the classifier identified cytomegalovirus status with strong specificity and sensitivity. Despite most TCR sequences being rare, some public TCRs occurred in many donors.

Remarks on this clone: Its antigen remains unidentified.

It was the roughly 110-subject validation cohort, separate from the approximately 620-subject first cohort, to which the donors belonged. The CDR3 extends over 12 amino acids. V trimming: 4 bases; J trimming: 10 bases; junction bases outside the gene matches: 3. The V gene's germline CDR1 is SGDLS and CDR2 YYNGEE. The receptor was derived from a woman aged 25 to 39 in good health and CMV-seronegative. The specimen sequenced was PBMCs. The J gene is TRBJ1-4, the V gene TRBV9, with 8 bases aligning to TRBD1. Here the CDR3 DNA reads TGTGCCAGCAGCCCCGGACAGGGAAAACTGTTTTTT. Amino acids: CASSPGQGKLFF.